Below, 14 T cell receptor beta chains from the same sample are listed, as sequenced in a study of blood T cell repertoires in COVID-19. Assay used: immunoSEQ multiplex PCR; TCRdb lists only in-frame clones, some missing. This table has a few hundred thousand clones, approximately 89% appearing once. The sample consisted of peripheral blood. The receptors here all came from a woman aged 45-65 years who had recovered from COVID-19.

This chain links TRBV30 with TRBJ2-3, with 8 bases that match TRBD2. The V gene's germline CDR1 is GTSNPN and CDR2 SVGIG (reference sequence). CDR3 size: 14 residues. V shed 6 bases, J shed 2 bases, and the junction held 7 bases outside the gene matches. The CDR3 DNA reads as TGTGCCTGTCGGGGGGGGATAGACACAGATACGCAGTATTTT. It codes for CACRGGIDTDTQYF.

The V gene is TRBV11-2, the J gene TRBJ2-5, with 15 bases that match TRBD2. Germline loops: CDR1 SGHAT, CDR2 FQNNGV. The CDR3 is 17 residues long. V shed 2 bases and J 5 bases; nucleotides not matched to a gene: 6. The CDR3 region has the DNA TGTGCCAGCAGCTTATGGGGACTAGCGGGAGGTGTGGAGACCCAGTACTTC. Its protein is CASSLWGLAGGVETQYF.

The chain uses TRBV6-5 and TRBJ1-5; D is perhaps TRBD1 (6 bases). Trimming cost V 6 bases and J 4 bases, with 13 bases left between them. This CDR3 comprises 14 residues. Germline-derived CDR1 and CDR2 are MNHEY and SVGAGI. The CDR3 protein is CASRKTGRNQPQHF. CDR3 coding DNA: TGTGCCAGCAGAAAAACAGGGAGAAATCAGCCCCAGCATTTT.

The rearrangement links TRBV25-1 to TRBJ2-2; a possible D gene is TRBD2 (5 bases). Germline CDR1 reads MGHDK; CDR2 reads SYGVNS. V dropped 8 bases and J dropped 3 bases, with 10 bases sitting between them. This CDR3 region has 13 residues. The CDR3 reads CASRGWYTGELFF. CDR3 nucleotides: TGTGCCAGCCGAGGGTGGTACACCGGGGAGCTGTTTTTT.

The gene calls are TRBV3-1 (or the pseudogene TRBV3-2) and TRBJ2-2, with D unresolved. V dropped 8 bases and J dropped 3 bases, with 4 bases sitting between them. Per germline, CDR1 LGHDT and CDR2 YNNKEL (reference sequence). This CDR3 contains 11 residues. The CDR3 protein is CASEYTGELFF. The CDR3 bases are TGTGCCAGCGAGTACACCGGGGAGCTGTTTTTT.

V is TRBV10-3 and J is TRBJ2-1, with D tentatively TRBD2 (6 bases). Germline lookup yields CDR1 ENHRY and CDR2 SYGVKD. Trimming removed 3 bases at V and 4 bases at J, with 10 bases between. This CDR3 region has 14 residues. The DNA for the CDR3 is TGTGCCATCAGTGAAATAGCGGAATACAATGAGCAGTTCTTC. Amino acid sequence: CAISEIAEYNEQFF.

This clone turned up a few times. The chain employs TRBV7-9 and TRBJ1-4; 7 positions agree with TRBD1. CDR3 length: 16 amino acids. From germline, CDR1 is SEHNR and CDR2 FQNEAQ (reference sequence). After removal of 6 bases from V and 4 bases from J, the junction contained 11 bases not matched to a gene. The CDR3 spells CASSSKQGRSNEKLFF. As DNA, the CDR3 is TGTGCCAGCAGTTCCAAACAGGGGAGGAGTAATGAAAAACTGTTTTTT.

The chain recombines TRBV19 with TRBJ1-5, with D perhaps matching TRBD1 (5 bases). CDR3 length equals 15 residues. V lost 7 bases and J 2 bases, leaving 15 bases between the germline ends. Germline loops: CDR1 LNHDA, CDR2 SQIVND (reference sequence). In DNA form, the CDR3 reads TGTGCCAGTACTAAGGTCGGGGGAGGCAATCAGCCCCAGCATTTT. Amino acids: CASTKVGGGNQPQHF. The complete variable domain, with remaining parts taken from reference TRBV19 and TRBJ1-5, reads DGGITQSPKYLFRKEGQNVTLSCEQNLNHDAMYWYRQDPGQGLRLIYYSQIVNDFQKGDIAEGYSVSREKKESFPLTVTSAQKNPTAFYLCASTKVGGGNQPQHFGDGTRLSIL.

The genes are TRBV7-9 and TRBJ2-6; D ambiguous. V gave up 5 bases and J gave up 2 bases, with 7 bases separating them. Looked up from germline, CDR1 is SEHNR and CDR2 is FQNEAQ (reference sequence). The CDR3 loop spans 14 amino acids. The CDR3 nucleotides are TGTGCCAGCAGCAAAGATACTGGGGCCAACGTCCTGACTTTC. Protein product: CASSKDTGANVLTF.

This clone was found once. The chain is built from TRBV3-1 (or the pseudogene TRBV3-2) and TRBJ2-5, with TRBD2 identical over 9 bases. J gave up 5 bases and V 1 base, and 11 bases lay outside the gene matches. The CDR3 runs to 17 residues. Per germline, CDR1 LGHDT and CDR2 YNNKEL (reference sequence). The CDR3 nucleotides are TGTGCCAGCAGCCAAGCTGAGCTAGCGGGGTTATTGGAGACCCAGTACTTC. Its translation: CASSQAELAGLLETQYF.

This rearrangement joins TRBV5-4 to TRBJ1-6, with TRBD1 identical over 7 bases. V lost 0 bases and J lost 7; bases outside the gene matches: 4. The CDR3 has 15 amino acids. Germline loops: CDR1 SGHNT, CDR2 YYREEE (reference sequence). The CDR3 protein is CASSLDNRGNSPLHF. The CDR3 nucleotides are TGTGCCAGCAGCTTGGATAACAGGGGAAATTCACCCCTCCACTTT.

The gene calls are TRBV20-1 and TRBJ2-7; D may be TRBD2 (5 bases). V shed 3 bases and J shed 5 bases, with 20 bases lying between them. In germline, CDR1 is DFQATT, CDR2 SNEGSKA (reference sequence). The CDR3 is 15 residues long. CDR3 amino acids: CSASDWSWNSDEQYF. CDR3 DNA sequence: TGCAGTGCTAGTGATTGGAGCTGGAATAGCGACGAGCAGTACTTC.

Within the sample, this clone is medium-sized. The chain is built from TRBV28 and TRBJ1-1; 8 nucleotides line up with TRBD1. CDR1 MDHEN and CDR2 SYDVKM come from the germline V gene. The CDR3 sequence is 14 residues long. V lost 5 bases to trimming and J lost 4 bases; unmatched junction nucleotides: 6. The CDR3 DNA sequence: TGTGCCAGCAGTCCAGGGGGCTGGAGCACTGAAGCTTTCTTT. It codes for CASSPGGWSTEAFF.

This clone was found once. The chain joins TRBV2 to TRBJ2-6; D gene ambiguous. The germline gives CDR1 SNHLY, CDR2 FYNNEI. The CDR3 covers 14 residues. The ends were cut back, 4 bases at V and 4 bases at J, with 8 bases in the middle. The DNA for the CDR3 is TGTGCCAGCAGTGGATTACGGGGGGCCAACGTCCTGACTTTC. Amino acids: CASSGLRGANVLTF.